These T cell receptor beta chains were read from a single sample in a study of cytomegalovirus exposure and HLA in healthy donors. The table came from immunoSEQ multiplex PCR; TCRdb's copy has only in-frame clones and leaves some out. The sample contains fewer than 85,000 clones, around 80% of which appear only once. Material for sequencing was PBMCs. The receptors stem from a man between 70 and 80 years old in good health and CMV-seropositive. The CDR3 runs from the conserved cysteine through the conserved F or W. D genes are given only for firm matches. Expanded clones get a size class; other rows say once, few or many, or leave the size out.

J gene: TRBJ2-2; V gene: TRBV9; D gene: -; clone size: -; CDR3 DNA: TGTGCCAGCAGCGTCCAGAACACCGGGGAGCTGTTTTTT; CDR3 protein: CASSVQNTGELFF
J gene: TRBJ1-5; V gene: TRBV7-2; D gene: TRBD1; clone size: -; CDR3 DNA: TGTGCCAGCAGCTTAGTCCGACAGGGAGGCAATCAGCCCCAGCATTTT; CDR3 protein: CASSLVRQGGNQPQHF
J gene: TRBJ2-7; V gene: TRBV7-6; D gene: TRBD1; clone size: -; CDR3 DNA: TGTGCCAGCAGCATTGGACAGGGGGCTAACTACGAGCAGTACTTC; CDR3 protein: CASSIGQGANYEQYF
J gene: TRBJ2-5; V gene: TRBV25-1; D gene: -; clone size: few; CDR3 DNA: TGTGCCAGCAGCTCTGAGGGCAGCCACCAAGAGACCCAGTACTTC; CDR3 protein: CASSSEGSHQETQYF
J gene: TRBJ2-2; V gene: TRBV5-6; D gene: -; clone size: -; CDR3 DNA: TGTGCCAGCAGCAGGCCGGGATACACCGGGGAGCTGTTTTTT; CDR3 protein: CASSRPGYTGELFF
J gene: TRBJ2-7; V gene: TRBV6-6; D gene: TRBD2; clone size: once; CDR3 DNA: TGTGCCAGCAGTTTTACTAGCGGGAGCTACGAGCAGTACTTC; CDR3 protein: CASSFTSGSYEQYF
J gene: TRBJ1-5; V gene: TRBV19; D gene: TRBD1; clone size: -; CDR3 DNA: TGTGCCAGTAGTACACGGGACAGACCTGGGCCCCAGCATTTT; CDR3 protein: CASSTRDRPGPQHF
J gene: TRBJ1-1; V gene: TRBV28; D gene: -; clone size: -; CDR3 DNA: TGTGCCAGCAAGAGCCTACAGCTTGAAGCTTTCTTT; CDR3 protein: CASKSLQLEAFF
J gene: TRBJ2-5; V gene: TRBV7-3; D gene: -; clone size: -; CDR3 DNA: TGTGCCAGCAGCTTACGACAGGAGGAGACCCAGTACTTC; CDR3 protein: CASSLRQEETQYF
J gene: TRBJ1-2; V gene: TRBV18; D gene: -; clone size: -; CDR3 DNA: TGTGCCAGCTCACCACCTACAGGTCGGCAATATGGCTACACCTTC; CDR3 protein: CASSPPTGRQYGYTF
J gene: TRBJ2-3; V gene: TRBV7-2; D gene: TRBD1; clone size: -; CDR3 DNA: TGTGCCAGCAATTCCCGGGGACAGGTGTATAGCACAGATACGCAGTATTTT; CDR3 protein: CASNSRGQVYSTDTQYF
J gene: TRBJ2-4; V gene: TRBV27; D gene: -; clone size: -; CDR3 DNA: TGTGCCAGCAGTTTAATGAGGGGGGGCTTCAAGTACTTC; CDR3 protein: CASSLMRGGFKYF
J gene: TRBJ1-2; V gene: TRBV6-5; D gene: TRBD1; clone size: -; CDR3 DNA: TGTGCCAGCAGTGGACAGGAGTTTAATAACTATGGCTACACCTTC; CDR3 protein: CASSGQEFNNYGYTF
J gene: TRBJ2-7; V gene: TRBV7-9; D gene: -; clone size: -; CDR3 DNA: TGTGCCAGCACCGGGGGACTGCCTTACGAGCAGTACTTC; CDR3 protein: CASTGGLPYEQYF
J gene: TRBJ2-7; V gene: TRBV19; D gene: TRBD1; clone size: -; CDR3 DNA: TGTGCCAGTAGTTTCAGGGACAGGGGGGTTCACGAGCAGTACTTC; CDR3 protein: CASSFRDRGVHEQYF
J gene: TRBJ2-1; V gene: TRBV19; D gene: -; clone size: once; CDR3 DNA: TGTGCCAGTAGTAGACCCTGGCAGGCCGCCGGTAATGAGCAGTTCTTC; CDR3 protein: CASSRPWQAAGNEQFF
J gene: TRBJ1-1; V gene: TRBV7-2; D gene: -; clone size: once; CDR3 DNA: TGTGCCAGCAGCTTCGGGGTGGGGATGAACACTGAAGCTTTCTTT; CDR3 protein: CASSFGVGMNTEAFF
J gene: TRBJ2-1; V gene: TRBV30; D gene: TRBD1; clone size: -; CDR3 DNA: TGTGCCTGGGGACAGGGCTATGAGCAGTTCTTC; CDR3 protein: CAWGQGYEQFF
J gene: TRBJ2-5; V gene: TRBV7-3; D gene: TRBD2; clone size: once; CDR3 DNA: TGTGCCAGCAGCTTAACGGGGACTAGCGGGGGGCAATACTTC; CDR3 protein: CASSLTGTSGGQYF
J gene: TRBJ2-5; V gene: TRBV5-1; D gene: -; clone size: -; CDR3 DNA: TGCGCCAGCAGCTTGGCAGGACAGTACCAAGAGACCCAGTACTTC; CDR3 protein: CASSLAGQYQETQYF
J gene: TRBJ1-5; V gene: TRBV30; D gene: -; clone size: once; CDR3 DNA: TGTGCCTGGAGTGTTGGTCAGGGCAATCAGCCCCAGCATTTT; CDR3 protein: CAWSVGQGNQPQHF
J gene: TRBJ1-2; V gene: TRBV29-1; D gene: -; clone size: -; CDR3 DNA: TGCAGCGTTGAGGACGGGGGCTATGGCTACACCTTC; CDR3 protein: CSVEDGGYGYTF
J gene: TRBJ1-1; V gene: TRBV7-2; D gene: TRBD1; clone size: -; CDR3 DNA: TGTGCCAGCAGCTCAGGGACAGTGAACACTGAAGCTTTCTTT; CDR3 protein: CASSSGTVNTEAFF
J gene: TRBJ1-2; V gene: TRBV28; D gene: -; clone size: -; CDR3 DNA: TGTGCCAGCAGCATAATGGAGGGAGGCTACACCTTC; CDR3 protein: CASSIMEGGYTF
J gene: TRBJ2-1; V gene: TRBV6-1; D gene: TRBD2; clone size: -; CDR3 DNA: TGTGCCAGTCGACTAGCGGGAGGACCCTACAATGAGCAGTTCTTC; CDR3 protein: CASRLAGGPYNEQFF
J gene: TRBJ2-2; V gene: TRBV7-2; D gene: -; clone size: -; CDR3 DNA: TGTGCCAGCAGCAGCCTTAGATCCCTAGCGAACACCGGGGAGCTGTTTTTT; CDR3 protein: CASSSLRSLANTGELFF
J gene: TRBJ2-7; V gene: TRBV10-3; D gene: -; clone size: -; CDR3 DNA: TGTGCCATCAGTGAGTCGCCCGGGGGACCTTACGAGCAGTACTTC; CDR3 protein: CAISESPGGPYEQYF
J gene: TRBJ2-1; V gene: TRBV19; D gene: -; clone size: -; CDR3 DNA: TGTGCCAGTAGACAGGACAGCTCCTACAATGAGCAGTTCTTC; CDR3 protein: CASRQDSSYNEQFF
J gene: TRBJ2-7; V gene: TRBV7-2; D gene: -; clone size: few; CDR3 DNA: TGTGCCAGCAGCTTAAAGCGGGACGAGCAGTACTTC; CDR3 protein: CASSLKRDEQYF
J gene: TRBJ2-3; V gene: TRBV5-1; D gene: TRBD2; clone size: few; CDR3 DNA: TGCGCCAGCAGCTACCCCCTTAGCGGGGGATCAGATACGCAGTATTTT; CDR3 protein: CASSYPLSGGSDTQYF
J gene: TRBJ1-4; V gene: TRBV30; D gene: -; clone size: -; CDR3 DNA: TGTGCCTGGAGCCGACAGGTTTATGAAAAACTGTTTTTT; CDR3 protein: CAWSRQVYEKLFF
J gene: TRBJ2-3; V gene: TRBV10-3; D gene: -; clone size: -; CDR3 DNA: TGTGCCATCAGTGAACAGGCGGCTAAGGGTACAGATACGCAGTATTTT; CDR3 protein: CAISEQAAKGTDTQYF
J gene: TRBJ1-6; V gene: TRBV5-1; D gene: TRBD1; clone size: -; CDR3 DNA: TGCGCCAGCAGCCTAGGACAGGGGTTGGATGGTTCACCCCTCCACTTT; CDR3 protein: CASSLGQGLDGSPLHF
J gene: TRBJ2-7; V gene: TRBV6-5; D gene: -; clone size: few; CDR3 DNA: TGTGCCAGCAGTTACTCAAGGGGGTACGAGCAGTACTTC; CDR3 protein: CASSYSRGYEQYF
J gene: TRBJ1-4; V gene: TRBV18; D gene: TRBD1; clone size: once; CDR3 DNA: TGTGCCAGCTCACAGGGGGCTGATGAAAAACTGTTTTTT; CDR3 protein: CASSQGADEKLFF
J gene: TRBJ2-7; V gene: TRBV19; D gene: -; clone size: -; CDR3 DNA: TGTGCCAGTAGTATAGATCTTACAGACTACGAGCAGTACTTC; CDR3 protein: CASSIDLTDYEQYF
J gene: TRBJ1-5; V gene: TRBV30; D gene: -; clone size: once; CDR3 DNA: TGTGCCTGGCAGACAGACAGCAATCAGCCCCAGCATTTT; CDR3 protein: CAWQTDSNQPQHF
J gene: TRBJ2-7; V gene: TRBV5-1; D gene: -; clone size: -; CDR3 DNA: TGCGCCAGCAGCTCTTCCTACGAGCAGTACTTC; CDR3 protein: CASSSSYEQYF
J gene: TRBJ2-7; V gene: TRBV18; D gene: TRBD1; clone size: -; CDR3 DNA: TGTGCCAGCTCAAGGGACAGGGGAGGGGACGAGCAGTACTTC; CDR3 protein: CASSRDRGGDEQYF
J gene: TRBJ2-7; V gene: TRBV6-5; D gene: TRBD1; clone size: -; CDR3 DNA: TGTGCCACCCAGGGGACAGGGTCATACGAGCAGTACTTC; CDR3 protein: CATQGTGSYEQYF
J gene: TRBJ2-2; V gene: TRBV6-1; D gene: -; clone size: -; CDR3 DNA: TGTGCCAGCATCACTCTAGCGACGAACACCGGGGAGCTGTTTTTT; CDR3 protein: CASITLATNTGELFF
J gene: TRBJ1-2; V gene: TRBV7-2; D gene: TRBD1; clone size: -; CDR3 DNA: TGTGCCAGCAGCTTAGGAGGACAGGGGGCGCGGTATGGCTACACCTTC; CDR3 protein: CASSLGGQGARYGYTF
J gene: TRBJ2-5; V gene: TRBV2; D gene: TRBD1; clone size: -; CDR3 DNA: TGTGCCAGCAGGGACAGGGAGTACCAAGAGACCCAGTACTTC; CDR3 protein: CASRDREYQETQYF